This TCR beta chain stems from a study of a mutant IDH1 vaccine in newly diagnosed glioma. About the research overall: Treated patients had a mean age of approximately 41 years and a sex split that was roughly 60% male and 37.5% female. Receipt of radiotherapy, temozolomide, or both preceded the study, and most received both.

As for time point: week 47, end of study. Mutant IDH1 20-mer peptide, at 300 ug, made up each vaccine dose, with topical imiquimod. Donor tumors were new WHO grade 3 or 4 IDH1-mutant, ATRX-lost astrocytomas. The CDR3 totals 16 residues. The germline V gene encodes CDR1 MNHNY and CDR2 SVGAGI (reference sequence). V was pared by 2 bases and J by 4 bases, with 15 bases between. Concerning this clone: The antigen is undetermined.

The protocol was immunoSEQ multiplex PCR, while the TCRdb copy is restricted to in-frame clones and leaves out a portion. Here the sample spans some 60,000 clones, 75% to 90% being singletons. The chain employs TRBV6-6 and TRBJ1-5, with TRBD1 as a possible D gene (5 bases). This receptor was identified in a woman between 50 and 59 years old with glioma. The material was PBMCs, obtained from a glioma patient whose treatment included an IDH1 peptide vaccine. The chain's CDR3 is CASSYGSRALNQPQHF. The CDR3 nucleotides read TGTGCCAGCAGTTACGGGTCCAGGGCGCTGAATCAGCCCCAGCATTTT.